The present T cell receptor beta chain was sequenced within a study of blood T cell repertoires in COVID-19. Turning to the study itself: COVID-19 samples collected from the United States, Italy and Spain covered acute and convalescent phases.

The CDR3 totals 15 residues. V shed 2 bases and J 0 bases; nucleotides not matched to a gene: 3. Germline V gene sequence: CDR1 SGHNT, CDR2 YENEEA. Sequencing was performed with immunoSEQ multiplex PCR; in TCRdb, only in-frame clones are kept and a portion is missing. The profile shows 31,000 or so clones, around 87% of them singletons. V is TRBV11-3 and J is TRBJ2-7, with 8 bases matching TRBD2. This TCR derives from a man at least 80 years old with acute or convalescent COVID-19. The sequenced material came from peripheral blood. CDR3 residues: CASSLRSGGSYEQYF. The CDR3 bases are TGTGCCAGCAGCTTAAGGAGCGGGGGCTCCTACGAGCAGTACTTC.